The 2 T cell receptor beta chains reported below all come from one sample, sequenced in a study of blood T cell repertoires in COVID-19. Method: immunoSEQ multiplex PCR; TCRdb's copy keeps in-frame clones and lacks some. The data contain 150,000 to 200,000 clones, around 85% of them seen just once; the ten biggest clones take up 6.5% to 9%. The sequenced sample consisted of peripheral blood. The receptors were gathered from a woman of 80 years or more with COVID-19, enrolled during active disease.

This chain links TRBV9 with TRBJ1-6, with 9 bases identical to TRBD1. J gave up 10 bases and V 4 bases, and 9 bases lay outside the gene matches. The CDR3 length is 15 residues. Germline CDR1 SGDLS, CDR2 YYNGEE. The CDR3 bases are TGTGCCAGCAGCAACCTGGGACAGGGAAACTCACCCCTCCACTTT. It translates to CASSNLGQGNSPLHF.

This clone came up once. The rearrangement joins TRBV18 to TRBJ2-7; D unresolved. V was clipped by 6 bases and J by 0 bases, with 6 bases between them. This CDR3 is built from 12 residues. CDR1 and CDR2 (germline): KGHSH, LQKENI. The CDR3 reads CASSGSSYEQYF. The CDR3, as DNA: TGTGCCAGCTCGGGCAGCTCCTACGAGCAGTACTTC.